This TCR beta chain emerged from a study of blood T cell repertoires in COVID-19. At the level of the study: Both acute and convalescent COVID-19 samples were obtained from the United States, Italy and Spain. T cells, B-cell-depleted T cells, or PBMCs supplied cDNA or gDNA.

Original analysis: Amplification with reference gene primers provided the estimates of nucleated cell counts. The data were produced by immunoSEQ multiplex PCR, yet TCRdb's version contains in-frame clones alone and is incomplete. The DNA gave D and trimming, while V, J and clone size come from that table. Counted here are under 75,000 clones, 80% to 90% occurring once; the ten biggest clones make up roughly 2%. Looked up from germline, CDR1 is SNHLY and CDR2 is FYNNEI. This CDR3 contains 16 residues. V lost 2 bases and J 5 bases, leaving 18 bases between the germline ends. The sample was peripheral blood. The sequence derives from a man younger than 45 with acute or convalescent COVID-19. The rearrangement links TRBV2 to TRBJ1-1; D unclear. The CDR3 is CASSELIRGSGTEAFF. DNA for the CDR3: TGTGCCAGCAGTGAATTGATTCGGGGTTCCGGAACTGAAGCTTTCTTT.